A selection of T cell receptor beta chains follows, all from one sample in a study of shared clonotypes between healthy human individuals. The method was immunoSEQ multiplex PCR; TCRdb's version includes in-frame clones alone and lacks a portion of them. Of approximately 1.1 million clones detected, about four fifths appear once; the ten largest clones hold approximately 0.5%. Sequenced input: memory CD4+ T cells from PBMCs. Every receptor here comes from a man aged 18 to 29 in good health. Some clones in this sample may be carry-over from other donors' samples. Each CDR3 is given with its conserved first and last residue. A D gene is named only where the DNA matches it firmly. Only some rows state a clone size, as once, few, many or a class for expanded clones.

j_gene: TRBJ2-7; abundance: -; v_gene: TRBV5-1; d_gene: -; CDR3nt: TGCGCCAGCAGCTATCGGGGGAACGAGCAGTACTTC; CDR3aa: CASSYRGNEQYF
j_gene: TRBJ2-7; abundance: -; v_gene: TRBV28; d_gene: -; CDR3nt: TGTGCCAGCAGTTCAGAATACGAGCAGTACTTC; CDR3aa: CASSSEYEQYF
j_gene: TRBJ2-1; abundance: -; v_gene: TRBV10-3; d_gene: -; CDR3nt: TGTGCCATCAGTCCGGACAGCTACAATGAGCAGTTCTTC; CDR3aa: CAISPDSYNEQFF
j_gene: TRBJ2-7; abundance: -; v_gene: TRBV28; d_gene: -; CDR3nt: TGTGCCAGTGGCCCCGGGGACGGAAGCTCCTACGAGCAGTACTTC; CDR3aa: CASGPGDGSSYEQYF
j_gene: TRBJ1-2; abundance: -; v_gene: TRBV28; d_gene: -; CDR3nt: TGTGCCAGCCGCTCGCCGATGGATGGCTACACCTTC; CDR3aa: CASRSPMDGYTF
j_gene: TRBJ1-2; abundance: -; v_gene: TRBV6-5; d_gene: -; CDR3nt: TGTGCCAGCAGCACCCAGCGTGGGGCCTATGGCTACACCTTC; CDR3aa: CASSTQRGAYGYTF
j_gene: TRBJ2-4; abundance: -; v_gene: TRBV28; d_gene: TRBD1; CDR3nt: TGTGCCAGCAGTTTACCCGGGACAGACCGCACCAAAAACATTCAGTACTTC; CDR3aa: CASSLPGTDRTKNIQYF
j_gene: TRBJ2-3; abundance: -; v_gene: TRBV25-1; d_gene: -; CDR3nt: TGTGCCAGCAGGCCGCCCAATCTGTCCACAGATACGCAGTATTTT; CDR3aa: CASRPPNLSTDTQYF
j_gene: TRBJ2-1; abundance: -; v_gene: TRBV28; d_gene: TRBD2; CDR3nt: TGTGCCAGCAGTCTCCGGGCTAGCGGGAGTACGAATGAGCAGTTCTTC; CDR3aa: CASSLRASGSTNEQFF
j_gene: TRBJ2-7; abundance: -; v_gene: TRBV28; d_gene: -; CDR3nt: TGTGCCAGCAGTTTCCCAGGGTCCCACGAGCAGTACTTC; CDR3aa: CASSFPGSHEQYF
j_gene: TRBJ2-7; abundance: -; v_gene: TRBV2; d_gene: -; CDR3nt: TGTGCCAGCAGTGGTCAGGGCTACGAGCAGTACTTC; CDR3aa: CASSGQGYEQYF
j_gene: TRBJ2-1; abundance: -; v_gene: TRBV29-1; d_gene: -; CDR3nt: TGCAGCGTTGAAGGTTGGGGCCCATACTACAATGAGCAGTTCTTC; CDR3aa: CSVEGWGPYYNEQFF
j_gene: TRBJ2-1; abundance: -; v_gene: TRBV9; d_gene: -; CDR3nt: TGTGCCAGCACCCGAGTGAATGAGCAGTTCTTC; CDR3aa: CASTRVNEQFF
j_gene: TRBJ2-7; abundance: once; v_gene: TRBV5-4; d_gene: -; CDR3nt: TGTGCCACCGATACTATCTCCGGCGGCGAGCAGTACTTC; CDR3aa: CATDTISGGEQYF
j_gene: TRBJ2-7; abundance: -; v_gene: TRBV6-9; d_gene: TRBD1; CDR3nt: TGTGCCAGCAGGACCCCCATTCGGGACAGGGTCCTTCGGGTATACAACGAGCAGTACTTC; CDR3aa: CASRTPIRDRVLRVYNEQYF
j_gene: TRBJ2-7; abundance: -; v_gene: TRBV6-5; d_gene: -; CDR3nt: TGTGCCAGCAGGGCGGACTTCGGTGGGAGCTACGAGCAGTACTTC; CDR3aa: CASRADFGGSYEQYF
j_gene: TRBJ1-1; abundance: once; v_gene: TRBV6-1; d_gene: -; CDR3nt: TGTGCCAGCAGCGCGGCGGGGAACACTGAAGCTTTCTTT; CDR3aa: CASSAAGNTEAFF
j_gene: TRBJ2-7; abundance: -; v_gene: TRBV18; d_gene: -; CDR3nt: TGTGCCAGCTCACCGGAGAGGTACGAGCAGTACTTC; CDR3aa: CASSPERYEQYF
j_gene: TRBJ1-1; abundance: -; v_gene: TRBV2; d_gene: -; CDR3nt: TGTGCCAGCAGTGTTGAGCGGTCGAACACTGAAGCTTTCTTT; CDR3aa: CASSVERSNTEAFF
j_gene: TRBJ2-2; abundance: many; v_gene: TRBV4-1; d_gene: TRBD2; CDR3nt: TGCGCCAGCAGCCAAGTAGATATGGGACTAGCAACCGGGGAGCTGTTTTTT; CDR3aa: CASSQVDMGLATGELFF
j_gene: TRBJ2-7; abundance: -; v_gene: TRBV15; d_gene: -; CDR3nt: TGTGCCACCAGCAAGGGGGGCGGGATCAGCTACGAGCAGTACTTC; CDR3aa: CATSKGGGISYEQYF
j_gene: TRBJ2-3; abundance: few; v_gene: TRBV9; d_gene: TRBD2; CDR3nt: TGTGCCAGCAGCGTAGCCCCAACGGGAGGGGCAGATACGCAGTATTTT; CDR3aa: CASSVAPTGGADTQYF
j_gene: TRBJ2-7; abundance: -; v_gene: TRBV6-5; d_gene: TRBD1; CDR3nt: TGTGCCAGCAGTCCAACAGGGGAATCCTCCTACGAGCAGTACTTC; CDR3aa: CASSPTGESSYEQYF
j_gene: TRBJ2-3; abundance: -; v_gene: TRBV5-1; d_gene: -; CDR3nt: TGCGCCAGCAGCTCCCAGGGCCAGGGGCAGTATTTT; CDR3aa: CASSSQGQGQYF
j_gene: TRBJ2-1; abundance: -; v_gene: TRBV15; d_gene: -; CDR3nt: TGTGCCACCAGCAGGGCCCTGGGGGCGGGAGATCCACATGAGCAGTTCTTC; CDR3aa: CATSRALGAGDPHEQFF
j_gene: TRBJ1-5; abundance: once; v_gene: TRBV5-1; d_gene: -; CDR3nt: TGCGCCAGCAGCTTGAGTACGGAACAGCCCCAGCATTTT; CDR3aa: CASSLSTEQPQHF
j_gene: TRBJ2-2; abundance: -; v_gene: TRBV5-1; d_gene: TRBD2; CDR3nt: TGCGCCAGCAGCTTGATTCCGGGAGGGCCGAACACCGGGGAGCTGTTTTTT; CDR3aa: CASSLIPGGPNTGELFF
j_gene: TRBJ2-3; abundance: -; v_gene: TRBV9; d_gene: -; CDR3nt: TGTGCCAGCAGCGTAACGGGAGCGGATACGCAGTATTTT; CDR3aa: CASSVTGADTQYF
j_gene: TRBJ2-3; abundance: -; v_gene: TRBV4-2; d_gene: TRBD2; CDR3nt: TGTGCCAGCAGCCAAGGGGAACTAGCGGGAGTAAGAATGGGCACAGATACGCAGTATTTT; CDR3aa: CASSQGELAGVRMGTDTQYF
j_gene: TRBJ1-1; abundance: -; v_gene: TRBV5-1; d_gene: -; CDR3nt: TGCGCCAGCACCATACAGGGGAACACTGAAGCTTTCTTT; CDR3aa: CASTIQGNTEAFF
j_gene: TRBJ2-2; abundance: -; v_gene: TRBV10-1; d_gene: TRBD2; CDR3nt: TGCGCCAGCAGTGAAAGCGGGAGGGGGACCGGGGAGCTGTTTTTT; CDR3aa: CASSESGRGTGELFF
j_gene: TRBJ2-5; abundance: -; v_gene: TRBV7-2; d_gene: -; CDR3nt: TGTGCCAGCAGCTTAGCTAAGGACCCCGGACTAGAGACCCAGTACTTC; CDR3aa: CASSLAKDPGLETQYF
j_gene: TRBJ1-2; abundance: -; v_gene: TRBV11-2; d_gene: -; CDR3nt: TGTGCCAGCAGCTTATCGGACTCAGGGTATGGCTACACCTTC; CDR3aa: CASSLSDSGYGYTF
j_gene: TRBJ2-7; abundance: -; v_gene: TRBV4-1; d_gene: TRBD2; CDR3nt: TGCGCCAGCAGCCTCCTACTAGCGGGAGTTTCGCTGTTGTACTTC; CDR3aa: CASSLLLAGVSLLYF
j_gene: TRBJ2-1; abundance: -; v_gene: TRBV7-8; d_gene: -; CDR3nt: TGTGCCAGCAGCCCGCGGGATTATGAGCAGTTCTTC; CDR3aa: CASSPRDYEQFF
j_gene: TRBJ1-5; abundance: -; v_gene: TRBV7-9; d_gene: -; CDR3nt: TGTGCCAGCAGCTTAGTTGAGGGGCCATCGGGGACCCAGCATTTT; CDR3aa: CASSLVEGPSGTQHF
j_gene: TRBJ2-5; abundance: -; v_gene: TRBV7-9; d_gene: TRBD2; CDR3nt: TGTGCCAGCAGCTCGACTAGCGGCCCTCAAGAGACCCAGTACTTC; CDR3aa: CASSSTSGPQETQYF
j_gene: TRBJ2-2; abundance: -; v_gene: TRBV2; d_gene: TRBD2; CDR3nt: TGTGCCCTTCAGCGGGAGAGAACCGGGGAGCTGTTTTTT; CDR3aa: CALQRERTGELFF
j_gene: TRBJ1-1; abundance: -; v_gene: TRBV5-1; d_gene: TRBD1; CDR3nt: TGCGCCAGCAGGACAGGGGGCACTGAAGCTTTCTTT; CDR3aa: CASRTGGTEAFF
j_gene: TRBJ2-2; abundance: few; v_gene: TRBV7-2; d_gene: TRBD2; CDR3nt: TGTGCCAGCAGCCCCCGCGGGCGGGAGGCCACCGGGGAGCTGTTTTTT; CDR3aa: CASSPRGREATGELFF
j_gene: TRBJ1-3; abundance: -; v_gene: TRBV28; d_gene: -; CDR3nt: TGTGCCAGCAGTCAGGGGAACACTGGAAACACCATATATTTT; CDR3aa: CASSQGNTGNTIYF
j_gene: TRBJ2-3; abundance: -; v_gene: TRBV28; d_gene: -; CDR3nt: TGTGCCAGCAGTTTTGCGAGTAGAGATACGCAGTATTTT; CDR3aa: CASSFASRDTQYF
j_gene: TRBJ2-7; abundance: -; v_gene: TRBV7-9; d_gene: -; CDR3nt: TGTGCCAGCAGCTACTCAGGCGGAGGCGAGCAGTACTTC; CDR3aa: CASSYSGGGEQYF
j_gene: TRBJ1-1; abundance: few; v_gene: TRBV28; d_gene: -; CDR3nt: TGTGCCAGCAGCCGTACGGGCATGTGGGGAAAGATGAACACTGAAGCTTTCTTT; CDR3aa: CASSRTGMWGKMNTEAFF
j_gene: TRBJ1-1; abundance: many; v_gene: TRBV10-3; d_gene: -; CDR3nt: TGTGCCATCAGTGAAGGGAACACTGAAGCTTTCTTT; CDR3aa: CAISEGNTEAFF
j_gene: TRBJ2-3; abundance: -; v_gene: TRBV28; d_gene: TRBD2; CDR3nt: TGTGCCAGCAGTTTAAGTAGGGGACTACCAAGTCAGTATTTT; CDR3aa: CASSLSRGLPSQYF
j_gene: TRBJ2-1; abundance: -; v_gene: TRBV11-2; d_gene: TRBD2; CDR3nt: TGTGCCAGCAGCCCGACACTAGCGGGAGGTTCAAATGAGCAGTTCTTC; CDR3aa: CASSPTLAGGSNEQFF